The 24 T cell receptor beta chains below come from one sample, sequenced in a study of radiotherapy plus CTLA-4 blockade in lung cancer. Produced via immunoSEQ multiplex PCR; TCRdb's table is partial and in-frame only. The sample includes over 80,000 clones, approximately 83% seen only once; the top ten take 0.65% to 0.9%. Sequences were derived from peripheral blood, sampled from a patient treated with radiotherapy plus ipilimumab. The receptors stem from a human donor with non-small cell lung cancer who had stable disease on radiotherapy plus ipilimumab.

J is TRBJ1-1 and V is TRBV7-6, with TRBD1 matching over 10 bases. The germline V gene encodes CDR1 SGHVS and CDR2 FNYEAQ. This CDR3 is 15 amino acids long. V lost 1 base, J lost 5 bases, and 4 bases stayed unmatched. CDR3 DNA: TGTGCCAGCAGCTTAGTAGGGGACAGGGGAACTGAAGCTTTCTTT. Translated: CASSLVGDRGTEAFF.

CDR3 DNA sequence: TGTGCCAGCAGCTTAATTAGTAAACTGTACTTC. Translated, it gives CASSLISKLYF. The genes are TRBV7-9 and TRBJ2-7, with unresolved D. The germline V gene has CDR1 SEHNR and CDR2 FQNEAQ (reference sequence). V lost 2 bases and J 12 bases, leaving 11 bases between the germline ends. The CDR3 runs to 11 residues.

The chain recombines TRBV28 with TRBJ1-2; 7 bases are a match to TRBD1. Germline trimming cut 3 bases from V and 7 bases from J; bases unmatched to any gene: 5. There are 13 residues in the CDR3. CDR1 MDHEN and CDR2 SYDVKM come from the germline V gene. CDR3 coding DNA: TGTGCCAGCAGTTTGGGACAGAGTGGTGGCTACACCTTC. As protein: CASSLGQSGGYTF.

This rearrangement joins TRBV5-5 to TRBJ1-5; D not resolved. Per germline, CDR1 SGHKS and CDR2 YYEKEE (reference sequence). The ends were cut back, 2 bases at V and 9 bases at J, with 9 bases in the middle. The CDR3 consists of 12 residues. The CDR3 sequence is CASSFSGGPQHF. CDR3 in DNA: TGTGCCAGCAGCTTTTCAGGAGGGCCCCAGCATTTT. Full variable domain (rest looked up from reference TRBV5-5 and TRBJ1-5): DAGVTQSPTHLIKTRGQQVTLRCSPISGHKSVSWYQQVLGQGPQFIFQYYEKEERGRGNFPDRFSARQFPNYSSELNVNALLLGDSALYLCASSFSGGPQHFGDGTRLSIL.

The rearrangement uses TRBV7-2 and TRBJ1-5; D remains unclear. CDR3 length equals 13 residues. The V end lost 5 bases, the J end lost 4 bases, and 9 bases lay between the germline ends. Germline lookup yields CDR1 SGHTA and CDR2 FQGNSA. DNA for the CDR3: TGTGCCAGCAGCGCTACTGCAAATCAGCCCCAGCATTTT. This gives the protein CASSATANQPQHF.

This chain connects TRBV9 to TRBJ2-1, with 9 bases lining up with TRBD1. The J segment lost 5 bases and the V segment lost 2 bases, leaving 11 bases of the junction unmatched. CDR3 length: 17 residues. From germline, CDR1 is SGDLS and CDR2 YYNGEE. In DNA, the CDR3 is TGTGCCAGCAGCGTTTCTAGTCGTCGGGACAGGGACAATGAGCAGTTCTTC. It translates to CASSVSSRRDRDNEQFF.

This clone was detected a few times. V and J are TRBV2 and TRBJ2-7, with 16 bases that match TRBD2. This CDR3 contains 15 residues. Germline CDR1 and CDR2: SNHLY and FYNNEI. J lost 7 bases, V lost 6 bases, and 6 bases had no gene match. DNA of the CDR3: TGTGCCAGCAGAGGGACTAGCGGGGGGGCAAGGGAGCAGTACTTC. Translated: CASRGTSGGAREQYF.

For the CDR3, the DNA is TGTGCCAGCAGACGCCCAGGTACCTCCTACGAGCAGTACTTC. It translates to CASRRPGTSYEQYF. The rearrangement joins TRBV11-2 to TRBJ2-7; D not resolved. Germline assignment: CDR1 SGHAT and CDR2 FQNNGV. This CDR3 spans 14 amino acids. V was trimmed by 6 bases and J by 0 bases, leaving 12 bases between them.

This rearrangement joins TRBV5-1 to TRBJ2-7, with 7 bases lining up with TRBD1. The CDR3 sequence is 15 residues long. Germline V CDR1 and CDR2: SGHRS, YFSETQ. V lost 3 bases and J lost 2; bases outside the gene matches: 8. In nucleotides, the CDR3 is TGCGCCAGCAGCTCCCGCCCGGGACAGACCTACGAGCAGTACTTC. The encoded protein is CASSSRPGQTYEQYF.

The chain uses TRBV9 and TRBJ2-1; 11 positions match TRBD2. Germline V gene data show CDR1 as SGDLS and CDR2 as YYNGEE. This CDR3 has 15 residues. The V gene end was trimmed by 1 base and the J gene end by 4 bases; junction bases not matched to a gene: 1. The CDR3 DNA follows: TGTGCCAGCAGCGTAACTAGCGGGAGTTACAATGAGCAGTTCTTC. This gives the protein CASSVTSGSYNEQFF. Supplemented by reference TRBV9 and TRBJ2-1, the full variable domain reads DSGVTQTPKHLITATGQRVTLRCSPRSGDLSVYWYQQSLDQGLQFLIQYYNGEERAKGNILERFSAQQFPDLHSELNLSSLELGDSALYFCASSVTSGSYNEQFFGPGTRLTVL.

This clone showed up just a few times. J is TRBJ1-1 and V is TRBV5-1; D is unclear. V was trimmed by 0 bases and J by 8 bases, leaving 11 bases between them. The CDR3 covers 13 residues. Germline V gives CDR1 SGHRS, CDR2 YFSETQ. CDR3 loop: CASSLGAESEAFF. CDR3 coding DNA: TGCGCCAGCAGCTTGGGGGCAGAGTCAGAAGCTTTCTTT.

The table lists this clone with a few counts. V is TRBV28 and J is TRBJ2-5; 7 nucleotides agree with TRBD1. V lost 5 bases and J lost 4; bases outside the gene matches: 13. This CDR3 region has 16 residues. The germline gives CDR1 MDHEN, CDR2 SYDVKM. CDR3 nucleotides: TGTGCCAGCAGTCAGAGACAGGGTCTGACTCCAGAGACCCAGTACTTC. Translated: CASSQRQGLTPETQYF.

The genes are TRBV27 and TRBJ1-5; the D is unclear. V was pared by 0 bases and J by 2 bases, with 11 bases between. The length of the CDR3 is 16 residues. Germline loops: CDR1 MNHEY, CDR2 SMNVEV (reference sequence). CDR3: CASSLSRGLGNQPQHF. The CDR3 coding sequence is TGTGCCAGCAGTTTATCGCGTGGGCTGGGCAATCAGCCCCAGCATTTT.

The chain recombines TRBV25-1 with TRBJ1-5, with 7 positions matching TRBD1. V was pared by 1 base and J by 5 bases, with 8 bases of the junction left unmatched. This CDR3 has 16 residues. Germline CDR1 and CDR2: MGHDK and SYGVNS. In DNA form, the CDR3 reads TGTGCCAGCAGTGAATTTAGGGACAGAGGTTATCAGCCCCAGCATTTT. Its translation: CASSEFRDRGYQPQHF.

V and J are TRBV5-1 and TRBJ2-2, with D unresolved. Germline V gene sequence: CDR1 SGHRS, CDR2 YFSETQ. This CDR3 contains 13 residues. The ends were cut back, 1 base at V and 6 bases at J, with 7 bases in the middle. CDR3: CASSLYTSGELFF. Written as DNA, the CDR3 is TGCGCCAGCAGCTTGTACACATCCGGGGAGCTGTTTTTT.

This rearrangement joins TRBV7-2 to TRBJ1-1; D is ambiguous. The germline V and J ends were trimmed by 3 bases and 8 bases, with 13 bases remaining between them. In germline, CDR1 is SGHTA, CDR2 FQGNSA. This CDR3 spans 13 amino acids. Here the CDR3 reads CASSLRDGMEAFF. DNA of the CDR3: TGTGCCAGCAGCTTGAGAGACGGCATGGAAGCTTTCTTT.

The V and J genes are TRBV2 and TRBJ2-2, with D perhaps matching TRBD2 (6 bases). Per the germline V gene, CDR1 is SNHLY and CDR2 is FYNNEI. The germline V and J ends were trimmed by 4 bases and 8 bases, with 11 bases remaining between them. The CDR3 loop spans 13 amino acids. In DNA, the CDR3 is TGTGCCAGCAGTGGGGCCGCGGGAGGGGAGCTGTTTTTT. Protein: CASSGAAGGELFF.

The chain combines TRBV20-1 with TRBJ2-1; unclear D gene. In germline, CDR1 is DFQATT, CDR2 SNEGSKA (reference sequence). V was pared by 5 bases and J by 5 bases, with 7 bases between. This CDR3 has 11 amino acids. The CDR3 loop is CSAFEDNEQFF. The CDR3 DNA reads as TGCAGTGCTTTCGAGGACAATGAGCAGTTCTTC.

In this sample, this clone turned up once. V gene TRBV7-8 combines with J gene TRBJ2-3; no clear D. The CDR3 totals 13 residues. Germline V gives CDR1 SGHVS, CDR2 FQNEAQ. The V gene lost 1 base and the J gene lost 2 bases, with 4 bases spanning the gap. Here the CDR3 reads CASSLDNTDTQYF. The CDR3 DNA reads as TGTGCCAGCAGCTTAGACAACACAGATACGCAGTATTTT. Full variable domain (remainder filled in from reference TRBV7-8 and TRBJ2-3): GAGVSQSPRYKVAKRGQDVALRCDPISGHVSLFWYQQALGQGPEFLTYFQNEAQLDKSGLPSDRFFAERPEGSVSTLKIQRTQQEDSAVYLCASSLDNTDTQYFGPGTRLTVL.

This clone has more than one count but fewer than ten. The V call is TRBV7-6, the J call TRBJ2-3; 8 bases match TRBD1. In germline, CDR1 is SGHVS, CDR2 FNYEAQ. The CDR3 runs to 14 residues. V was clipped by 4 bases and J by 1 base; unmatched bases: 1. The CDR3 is CASSSGQGTDTQYF. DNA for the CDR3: TGTGCCAGCAGCTCGGGACAGGGCACAGATACGCAGTATTTT.

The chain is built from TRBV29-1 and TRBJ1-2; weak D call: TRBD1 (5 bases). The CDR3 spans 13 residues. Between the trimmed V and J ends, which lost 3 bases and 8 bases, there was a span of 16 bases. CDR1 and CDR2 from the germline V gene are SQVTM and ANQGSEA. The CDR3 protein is CSVEEGRRPGYTF. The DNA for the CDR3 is TGCAGCGTTGAGGAGGGACGGCGGCCCGGCTACACCTTC. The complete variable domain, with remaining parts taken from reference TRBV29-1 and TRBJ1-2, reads SAVISQKPSRDICQRGTSLTIQCQVDSQVTMMFWYRQQPGQSLTLIATANQGSEATYESGFVIDKFPISRPNLTFSTLTVSNMSPEDSSIYLCSVEEGRRPGYTFGSGTRLTVV.

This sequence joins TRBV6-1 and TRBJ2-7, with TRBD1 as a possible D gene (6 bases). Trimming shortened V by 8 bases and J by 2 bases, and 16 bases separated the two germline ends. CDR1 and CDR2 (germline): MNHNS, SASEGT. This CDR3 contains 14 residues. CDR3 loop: CASFKTGKTYEQYF. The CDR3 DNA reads TGTGCCAGCTTTAAGACAGGCAAAACCTACGAGCAGTACTTC.

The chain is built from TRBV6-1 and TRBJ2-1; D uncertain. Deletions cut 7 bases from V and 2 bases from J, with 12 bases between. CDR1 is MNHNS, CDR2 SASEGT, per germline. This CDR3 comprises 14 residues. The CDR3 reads CASKKTQPYNEQFF. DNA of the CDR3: TGTGCCAGCAAAAAGACCCAGCCCTACAATGAGCAGTTCTTC.

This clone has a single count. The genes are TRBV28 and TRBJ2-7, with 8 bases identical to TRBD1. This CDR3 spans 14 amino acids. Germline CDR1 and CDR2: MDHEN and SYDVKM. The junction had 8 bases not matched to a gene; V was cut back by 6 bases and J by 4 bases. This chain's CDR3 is CASRGTGQLYEQYF. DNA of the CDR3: TGTGCCAGCAGGGGGACAGGCCAACTTTACGAGCAGTACTTC. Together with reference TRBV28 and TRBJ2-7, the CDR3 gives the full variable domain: DVKVTQSSRYLVKRTGEKVFLECVQDMDHENMFWYRQDPGLGLRLIYFSYDVKMKEKGDIPEGYSVSREKKERFSLILESASTNQTSMYLCASRGTGQLYEQYFGPGTRLTVT.